This T cell receptor (beta chain) is drawn from a study of CD8 T cells in Susac syndrome. As for the study in general: When blood was drawn, patients with Susac syndrome were on intravenous immunoglobulin alone, on corticosteroids, or therapy-naive.

It was with random hexamers that 0.5 to 1 ug RNA was reverse transcribed. Amplification of TCR beta CDR3 was carried out by immunoSEQ multiplex PCR, which covered 54 Vbeta and 13 Jbeta segments. TCRdb ran MiXCR on the immunoSEQ multiplex PCR reads and lists one entry per CDR3 protein. This repertoire shows roughly 220,000 distinct CDR3 sequences, about 94% found once; its top ten account for around 0.15%. The study sequenced TCR beta in blood CD8+ and CD4+ T cells. This TCR was sampled from a human donor with Susac syndrome. Sequencing was performed on CD4+ T cells from PBMCs.

The CDR3 DNA is TGCAGTGCTAGGGGCTCGGGAGGGGGGGCTGAAGCTTTCTTT. This gives the protein CSARGSGGGAEAFF. This chain joins TRBV20-1 and TRBJ1-1; D is possibly TRBD1 (6 bases). CDR3 length equals 14 residues. V lost 3 bases, J lost 6 bases, and 17 bases lay in between. From germline, CDR1 is DFQATT and CDR2 SNEGSKA (reference sequence).